This TCR beta chain was sequenced for a study of cytomegalovirus exposure and HLA in healthy donors. The CDR3 is 14 amino acids. Per the germline V gene, CDR1 is SGHTA and CDR2 is FQGNSA. Trimming cost V 1 base and J 5 bases, with 11 bases left between them. Researchers ran the PCR with 60 Vbeta and 13 Jbeta primers. Generated by immunoSEQ multiplex PCR, the TCRdb table keeps only in-frame clones and is missing some. The sample carries some 200,000 clones, approximately 82% recorded once. Sample: PBMCs. This sequence originates from a woman in her thirties in good health and CMV-seronegative. This chain joins TRBV7-2 and TRBJ2-5; TRBD1 is a possible D gene (6 bases). As DNA, the CDR3 is TGTGCCAGCAGCTTAGGGCAGGGGTACGAGACCCAGTACTTC. Translated: CASSLGQGYETQYF.